The 32 T cell receptor beta chains below were found in one sample sequenced in a study of blood T cell repertoires in COVID-19. Here immunoSEQ multiplex PCR was the method, and the copy in TCRdb shows in-frame clones only, minus some. The sample has roughly 190,000 clones; around 79% are singletons. Sequencing was carried out using peripheral blood. These receptors were taken from a woman between 45 and 60 years old with acute or convalescent COVID-19.

J is TRBJ1-5 and V is TRBV28; a possible D gene is TRBD1 (6 bases). V dropped 4 bases and J dropped 3 bases, with 13 bases sitting between them. Looked up from germline, CDR1 is MDHEN and CDR2 is SYDVKM. The CDR3 covers 15 residues. DNA for the CDR3: TGTGCCAGCAGTTCCCCGGACAGAAACAATCAGCCCCAGCATTTT. Translation gives CASSSPDRNNQPQHF.

This rearrangement joins TRBV7-6 to TRBJ2-1; TRBD2 is a possible D gene (5 bases). Germline V gives CDR1 SGHVS, CDR2 FNYEAQ. V lost 1 base, J lost 7 bases, and 17 bases lay in between. The CDR3 contains 16 residues. The CDR3 sequence: CASSLVATSGMNEQFF. In nucleotides, the CDR3 is TGTGCCAGCAGCTTAGTAGCGACATCGGGAATGAATGAGCAGTTCTTC.

This clone was picked up one time. The genes are TRBV30 and TRBJ2-3; no clear D. This CDR3 has 13 amino acids. The germline CDR1 and CDR2 sequences are GTSNPN and SVGIG (reference sequence). Trimming left V 2 bases short and J 5 bases short, with 11 bases between. CDR3 protein: CAWSSMSGDTQYF. DNA for the CDR3: TGTGCCTGGAGTAGTATGTCCGGAGATACGCAGTATTTT.

The V call is TRBV3-1 (or the pseudogene TRBV3-2), the J call TRBJ2-1; maybe TRBD2 (6 bases). The CDR3 is made up of 11 amino acids. V lost 4 bases and J lost 10, with 8 bases in between. Germline V lookup: CDR1 LGHDT, CDR2 YNNKEL (reference sequence). In DNA form, the CDR3 reads TGTGCCAGCAGCCTCGGGGGAGAGCAGTTCTTC. This encodes CASSLGGEQFF.

J is TRBJ2-7 and V is TRBV29-1, with 9 nucleotides matching TRBD1. Trimming at V came to 2 bases and at J to 4 bases, leaving 9 bases not matched to a gene. This CDR3 has 15 residues. In germline, CDR1 is SQVTM, CDR2 ANQGSEA. In DNA form, the CDR3 reads TGCAGCGTTGAAACGGACAGGGGCTCCTTTTACGAGCAGTACTTC. It translates to CSVETDRGSFYEQYF.

The gene calls are TRBV28 and TRBJ2-7, with D possibly being TRBD1 (5 bases). There are 16 residues in the CDR3. Germline CDR1 and CDR2: MDHEN and SYDVKM. The V and J ends lost 5 bases and 3 bases respectively, with 20 bases between them. CDR3 amino acids: CASSPHFPEQGYEQYF. CDR3 sequence (DNA): TGTGCCAGCAGTCCCCATTTCCCTGAGCAGGGCTACGAGCAGTACTTC. Full variable domain (outside the CDR3, taken from reference TRBV28 and TRBJ2-7): DVKVTQSSRYLVKRTGEKVFLECVQDMDHENMFWYRQDPGLGLRLIYFSYDVKMKEKGDIPEGYSVSREKKERFSLILESASTNQTSMYLCASSPHFPEQGYEQYFGPGTRLTVT.

As to this clone: In the same sample, other DNA sequences code for this CDR3. The V and J genes are TRBV18 and TRBJ1-1; no clear D gene. In germline, CDR1 is KGHSH, CDR2 LQKENI. The V end lost 3 bases, the J end lost 1 base, and 9 bases lay between the germline ends. The CDR3 is 14 amino acids. The CDR3 spells CASSPVSRNTEAFF. Written as DNA, the CDR3 is TGTGCCAGCTCACCGGTGAGTAGGAACACTGAAGCTTTCTTT.

The chain carries TRBV19 and TRBJ1-1; weak D call: TRBD1 (6 bases). Deletions cut 7 bases from V and 6 bases from J, with 21 bases between. CDR1 and CDR2 from the germline V gene are LNHDA and SQIVND (reference sequence). The CDR3 contains 15 residues. This CDR3 reads CASTQSGTYGAEAFF. The CDR3 nucleotides read TGTGCCAGTACCCAATCCGGGACATATGGGGCTGAAGCTTTCTTT.

The chain joins TRBV4-2 to TRBJ1-2; perhaps TRBD1 as D (5 bases). V dropped 4 bases and J dropped 0 bases, with 12 bases sitting between them. The germline V gene has CDR1 LGHNA and CDR2 YNFKEQ. This CDR3 region has 15 residues. CDR3 in DNA: TGTGCCAGCAGCCCCGGGGGTTACTCTAACTATGGCTACACCTTC. Its protein product is CASSPGGYSNYGYTF.

The rearrangement joins TRBV2 to TRBJ1-1, with 9 positions matching TRBD1. The germline V gene has CDR1 SNHLY and CDR2 FYNNEI. The CDR3 is made up of 14 amino acids. With 6 bases clipped from V and 0 bases from J, the junction kept 2 bases outside the gene matches. The CDR3 bases are TGTGCCAGCAGGGGACAGGGATTGAACACTGAAGCTTTCTTT. Translation gives CASRGQGLNTEAFF.

This clone was picked up one time. The rearrangement links TRBV18 to TRBJ2-2; D ambiguous. The CDR3 contains 16 residues. Between the trimmed V and J ends, which lost 3 bases and 0 bases, there was a span of 11 bases. Germline V lookup: CDR1 KGHSH, CDR2 LQKENI. The CDR3 spells CASSPNSPSNTGELFF. In DNA form, the CDR3 reads TGTGCCAGCTCACCCAATAGCCCCTCGAACACCGGGGAGCTGTTTTTT.

This clone was recorded many times. The chain carries TRBV9 and TRBJ2-6; D remains ambiguous. CDR1 and CDR2 (germline): SGDLS, YYNGEE. With 0 bases removed from V and 3 bases from J, the gap between germline ends came to 4 bases. The CDR3 has 14 amino acids. This chain's CDR3 is CASSVELGANVLTF. Written as DNA, the CDR3 is TGTGCCAGCAGCGTAGAACTTGGGGCCAACGTCCTGACTTTC.

The chain uses TRBV18 and TRBJ2-7, with a possible D match to TRBD2 (6 bases). This CDR3 has 14 amino acids. Germline V gives CDR1 KGHSH, CDR2 LQKENI. Trimming shortened V by 1 base and J by 7 bases, and 14 bases separated the two germline ends. CDR3 nucleotide sequence: TGTGCCAGCTCACCACGGGACTCCGTAGGGGAGCAGTACTTC. Protein product: CASSPRDSVGEQYF.

The chain couples TRBV27 to TRBJ1-2; the D gene is possibly TRBD1 (6 bases). Trimming shortened V by 1 base and J by 6 bases, and 12 bases separated the two germline ends. The V gene's germline CDR1 is MNHEY and CDR2 SMNVEV (reference sequence). This CDR3 has 14 amino acids. DNA of the CDR3: TGTGCCAGCAGTTTATTTGCAGGGGCTAATGGCTACACCTTC. Residues: CASSLFAGANGYTF.

The chain joins TRBV11-2 to TRBJ2-3; the D gene is possibly TRBD2 (6 bases). The CDR3 runs 14 residues. CDR1 and CDR2 (germline): SGHAT, FQNNGV. Deletions cut 8 bases from V and 1 base from J, with 13 bases between. The CDR3 reads CASGGTVGTDTQYF. The CDR3 nucleotides are TGTGCCAGCGGGGGGACGGTTGGCACAGATACGCAGTATTTT. Full variable domain (remainder filled in from reference TRBV11-2 and TRBJ2-3): EAGVAQSPRYKIIEKRQSVAFWCNPISGHATLYWYQQILGQGPKLLIQFQNNGVVDDSQLPKDRFSAERLKGVDSTLKIQPAKLEDSAVYLCASGGTVGTDTQYFGPGTRLTVL.

This clone has only a few counts. The chain links TRBV4-2 to TRBJ1-5; 9 bases are shared with TRBD1. From germline, CDR1 is LGHNA and CDR2 YNFKEQ. The CDR3 is 18 residues long. V shed 0 bases and J 1 base; nucleotides not matched to a gene: 7. This chain's CDR3 is CASSQETGGGGSNQPQHF. CDR3 nucleotide sequence: TGTGCCAGCAGCCAAGAGACAGGGGGTGGCGGAAGCAATCAGCCCCAGCATTTT.

V is TRBV28 and J is TRBJ1-3; 10 bases are a match to TRBD1. Germline CDR1 and CDR2: MDHEN and SYDVKM. CDR3 length equals 16 residues. The junction had 9 bases not matched to a gene; V was cut back by 6 bases and J by 4 bases. CDR3 protein: CASRSIDRGPGNTIYF. The DNA for the CDR3 is TGTGCCAGCAGATCCATCGACAGGGGGCCCGGAAACACCATATATTTT.

The rearrangement uses TRBV6-2 or TRBV6-3 and TRBJ1-6, with D possibly being TRBD1 (5 bases). This CDR3 spans 15 amino acids. Germline-derived CDR1 and CDR2 are MNHEY and SVGEGT. Trimming left V 6 bases short and J 0 bases short, with 9 bases between. The CDR3 DNA is TGTGCCAGCAGACCTGACAGCTCCTATAATTCACCCCTCCACTTT. Translating it yields CASRPDSSYNSPLHF.

The J gene is TRBJ1-4, the V gene TRBV28, with a possible D match to TRBD1 (6 bases). Germline V gives CDR1 MDHEN, CDR2 SYDVKM. Trimming removed 7 bases from V and 7 bases from J, with 28 bases in between. The CDR3 is 18 amino acids. The CDR3 DNA sequence: TGTGCCAGCACCCCCTACCGGGGGGCGAGGTTAACGGGTGAAAAACTGTTTTTT. It translates to CASTPYRGARLTGEKLFF. Full variable domain (rest looked up from reference TRBV28 and TRBJ1-4): DVKVTQSSRYLVKRTGEKVFLECVQDMDHENMFWYRQDPGLGLRLIYFSYDVKMKEKGDIPEGYSVSREKKERFSLILESASTNQTSMYLCASTPYRGARLTGEKLFFGSGTQLSVL.

The chain combines TRBV7-6 with TRBJ1-2; 11 positions agree with TRBD1. V was clipped by 0 bases and J by 5 bases; unmatched bases: 11. The CDR3 runs to 18 residues. The germline CDR1 and CDR2 sequences are SGHVS and FNYEAQ. The CDR3 region is CASSLAPGGTGGGYGYTF. CDR3 sequence (DNA): TGTGCCAGCAGCTTAGCCCCCGGTGGGACAGGGGGAGGTTATGGCTACACCTTC.

The rearrangement uses TRBV19 and TRBJ2-7; no clear D. Trimming cost V 3 bases and J 0 bases, with 12 bases left between them. Germline CDR1 LNHDA, CDR2 SQIVND (reference sequence). CDR3 length: 15 residues. The CDR3 region is CASSIKVVSSYEQYF. In DNA, the CDR3 is TGTGCCAGTAGTATTAAAGTGGTGAGCTCCTACGAGCAGTACTTC.

Only a few counts were recorded for this clone. The chain uses TRBV6-5 and TRBJ2-7, with D perhaps TRBD2 (6 bases). CDR3 size: 15 residues. The V and J ends lost 5 bases and 2 bases respectively, with 16 bases between them. CDR1 is MNHEY, CDR2 SVGAGI, per germline. CDR3 residues: CASSPQGRGTYEQYF. The CDR3 DNA reads as TGTGCCAGCAGTCCCCAGGGACGGGGGACCTACGAGCAGTACTTC.

This rearrangement joins TRBV5-5 to TRBJ2-7; possibly TRBD2 for D (5 bases). Trimming shortened V by 7 bases and J by 5 bases, and 19 bases separated the two germline ends. Germline CDR1 reads SGHKS; CDR2 reads YYEKEE (reference sequence). This CDR3 is built from 14 residues. As DNA, the CDR3 is TGTGCCAGCTCTCATTCGGGGAATCTGAACGAGCAGTACTTC. The encoded protein is CASSHSGNLNEQYF.

The J gene is TRBJ1-5, the V gene TRBV28; no clear D. With 6 bases removed from V and 12 bases from J, the gap between germline ends came to 12 bases. The CDR3 sequence is 11 residues long. CDR1 is MDHEN and CDR2 is SYDVKM in the germline V gene. The CDR3 protein is CASRSYSNQHF. CDR3 sequence (DNA): TGTGCCAGCAGGTCCTACTCAAACCAGCATTTT.

The CDR3 reads CASSRTGGNSPLHF. CDR3 DNA: TGTGCCAGCAGTCGGACGGGGGGGAATTCACCCCTCCACTTT. This rearrangement joins TRBV14 to TRBJ1-6; weak D call: TRBD1 (5 bases). CDR1 and CDR2 (germline): SGHDN, FVKESK. Trimming took off 6 bases at V and 7 bases at J, with 13 bases between the two ends. CDR3 length: 14 amino acids.

This clone appeared once. The chain combines TRBV28 with TRBJ1-2, with 9 nucleotides matching TRBD1. V dropped 6 bases and J dropped 4; count of bases not matched to a gene: 9. This CDR3 region has 15 residues. Per germline, CDR1 MDHEN and CDR2 SYDVKM. The CDR3 loop is CASRKQGARSYGYTF. The CDR3 DNA is TGTGCCAGCAGGAAACAGGGGGCTAGAAGCTATGGCTACACCTTC.

The chain recombines TRBV2 with TRBJ1-5; no clear D. This CDR3 comprises 15 residues. V was clipped by 6 bases and J by 2 bases, with 14 bases between them. Germline V CDR1 and CDR2: SNHLY, FYNNEI. The CDR3, as DNA: TGTGCCAGCAGGTCATCCGTTAGCGGCAATCAGCCCCAGCATTTT. This codes for CASRSSVSGNQPQHF.

The rearrangement links TRBV30 to TRBJ2-1, with D uncertain. Trimming left V 5 bases short and J 0 bases short, with 8 bases between. The CDR3 spans 13 residues. Per the germline V gene, CDR1 is GTSNPN and CDR2 is SVGIG (reference sequence). The chain's CDR3 is CAWGPSSYNEQFF. The CDR3 DNA reads as TGTGCCTGGGGCCCCAGCTCCTACAATGAGCAGTTCTTC.

J is TRBJ2-7 and V is TRBV28; 8 bases match TRBD1. Germline CDR1 reads MDHEN; CDR2 reads SYDVKM. CDR3 length: 14 residues. The junction had 8 bases not matched to a gene; V was cut back by 6 bases and J by 4 bases. This CDR3 is CASSDGQGLYEQYF. DNA for the CDR3: TGTGCCAGCAGCGATGGACAGGGATTGTACGAGCAGTACTTC.

This clone was observed a few times. The rearrangement joins TRBV19 to TRBJ2-2; no clear D gene. Germline lookup yields CDR1 LNHDA and CDR2 SQIVND (reference sequence). The CDR3 length is 16 residues. Trimming took 7 bases from V and 2 from J, leaving 17 bases between them. The CDR3 region has the DNA TGTGCCAGTACTCCCCGAGCGTTTCGAAACACCGGGGAGCTGTTTTTT. As protein: CASTPRAFRNTGELFF.

The chain employs TRBV19 and TRBJ2-7, with TRBD1 as a possible D gene (6 bases). The germline gives CDR1 LNHDA, CDR2 SQIVND (reference sequence). The CDR3 contains 14 residues. V lost 6 bases and J 5 bases, leaving 17 bases between the germline ends. CDR3 sequence: CASRPQGTRNEQYF. The CDR3 DNA reads as TGTGCCAGTAGGCCCCAGGGGACGCGGAACGAGCAGTACTTC.

The chain couples TRBV11-2 to TRBJ2-4; 8 bases line up with TRBD2. Germline values: CDR1 SGHAT, CDR2 FQNNGV. CDR3 size: 16 residues. Germline trimming cut 0 bases from V and 0 bases from J; bases unmatched to any gene: 1. The chain's CDR3 is CASSLEAGVAKNIQYF. CDR3 nucleotides: TGTGCCAGCAGCTTAGAAGCGGGGGTAGCCAAAAACATTCAGTACTTC.